The present T cell receptor beta chain was sequenced within a study of neurological immune-mediated disorders. Notes on the study in general: Healthy controls had more TCR clonal expansion than multiple sclerosis, which showed the least, whereas HTLV-1-associated myelopathy showed the most.

The table lists this clonotype with a few counts. Its antigen is as yet unknown. A much larger clone differs from this one at a single base, so this may be a read error. MiXCR, run by TCRdb on the 5' RACE reads, gives a single entry per CDR3 protein. This table has under 90,000 distinct CDR3 sequences, approximately 10% appearing once. Time point described: longitudinal time-point 1 (baseline). The study used blood bank volunteers in Maryland, USA, as healthy controls. The unsorted libraries were made from 2 million PBMCs kept at -80 C. The clonotype comes from a man younger than 45 in good health. The sequenced sample consisted of PBMCs.

This chain's CDR3 is CASSPPSWSSTDTQYF. The DNA for the CDR3 is TGTGCCAGCAGTCCCCCGAGTTGGTCTAGCACAGATACGCAGTATTTT. The V gene is TRBV12-3 or TRBV12-4, the J gene TRBJ2-3, with D uncertain. The CDR3 is made up of 16 amino acids. Deletions cut 5 bases from V and 0 bases from J, with 15 bases between.